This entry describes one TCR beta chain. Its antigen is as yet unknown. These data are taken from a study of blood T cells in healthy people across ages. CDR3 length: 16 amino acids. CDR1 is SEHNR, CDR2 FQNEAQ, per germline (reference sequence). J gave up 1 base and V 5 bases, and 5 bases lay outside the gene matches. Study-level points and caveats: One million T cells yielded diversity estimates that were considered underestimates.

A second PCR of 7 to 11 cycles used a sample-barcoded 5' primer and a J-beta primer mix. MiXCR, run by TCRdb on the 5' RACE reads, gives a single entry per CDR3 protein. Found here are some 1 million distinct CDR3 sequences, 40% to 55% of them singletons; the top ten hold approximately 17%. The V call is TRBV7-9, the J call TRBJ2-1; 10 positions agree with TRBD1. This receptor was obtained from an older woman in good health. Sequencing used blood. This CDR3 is CASSPRDRGSYNEQFF. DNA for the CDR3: TGTGCCAGCAGCCCTCGGGACAGGGGATCCTACAATGAGCAGTTCTTC.